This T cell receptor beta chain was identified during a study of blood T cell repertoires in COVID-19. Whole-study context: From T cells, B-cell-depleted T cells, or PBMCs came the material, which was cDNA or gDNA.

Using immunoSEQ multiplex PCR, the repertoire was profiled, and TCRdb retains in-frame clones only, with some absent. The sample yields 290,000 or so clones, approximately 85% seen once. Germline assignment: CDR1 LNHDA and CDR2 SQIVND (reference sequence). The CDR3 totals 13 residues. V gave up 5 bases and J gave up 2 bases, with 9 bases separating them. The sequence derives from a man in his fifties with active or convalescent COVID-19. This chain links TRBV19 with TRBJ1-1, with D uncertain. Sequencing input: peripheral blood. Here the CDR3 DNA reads TGTGCCAGTAGTGGACTGAGAAACACTGAAGCTTTCTTT. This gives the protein CASSGLRNTEAFF.